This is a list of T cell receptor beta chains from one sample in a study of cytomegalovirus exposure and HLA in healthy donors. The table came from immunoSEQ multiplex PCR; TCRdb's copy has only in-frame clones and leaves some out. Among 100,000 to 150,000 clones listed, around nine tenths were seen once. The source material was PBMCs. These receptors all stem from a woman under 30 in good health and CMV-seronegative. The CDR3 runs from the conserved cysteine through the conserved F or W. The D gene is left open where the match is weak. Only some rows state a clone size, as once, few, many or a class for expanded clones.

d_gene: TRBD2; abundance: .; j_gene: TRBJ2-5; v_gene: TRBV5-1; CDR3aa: CASSLTGTSGRRAETQYF; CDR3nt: TGCGCCAGCAGCTTGACCGGGACTAGCGGGAGGAGGGCAGAGACCCAGTACTTC
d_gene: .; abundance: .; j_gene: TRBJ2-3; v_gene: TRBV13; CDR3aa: CASSLSGLGSDTQYF; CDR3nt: TGTGCCAGCAGTTTATCAGGGCTTGGATCAGATACGCAGTATTTT
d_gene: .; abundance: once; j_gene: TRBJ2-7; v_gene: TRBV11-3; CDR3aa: CASSLTRLSYEQYF; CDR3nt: TGTGCCAGCAGCTTAACTCGACTCTCCTACGAGCAGTACTTC
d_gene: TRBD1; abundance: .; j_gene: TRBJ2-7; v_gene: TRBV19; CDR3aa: CASSIGGQDEQYF; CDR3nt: TGTGCCAGTAGTATAGGGGGACAGGACGAGCAGTACTTC
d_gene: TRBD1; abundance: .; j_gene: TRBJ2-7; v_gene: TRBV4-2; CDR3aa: CASSQDGTVGDEQYF; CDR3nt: TGTGCCAGCAGCCAAGATGGGACAGTGGGGGACGAGCAGTACTTC
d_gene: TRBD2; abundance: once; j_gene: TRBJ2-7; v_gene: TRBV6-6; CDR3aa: CASGGRGEQYF; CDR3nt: TGTGCCAGCGGGGGGAGGGGTGAGCAGTACTTC
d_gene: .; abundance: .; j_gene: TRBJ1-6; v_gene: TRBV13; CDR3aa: CASSLSGSYNSPLHF; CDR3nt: TGTGCCAGCAGCTTATCAGGGTCCTATAATTCACCCCTCCACTTT
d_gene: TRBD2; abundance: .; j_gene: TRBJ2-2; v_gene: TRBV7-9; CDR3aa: CASSSGWERGTGELFF; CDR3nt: TGTGCCAGCAGCTCCGGGTGGGAGCGGGGCACCGGGGAGCTGTTTTTT
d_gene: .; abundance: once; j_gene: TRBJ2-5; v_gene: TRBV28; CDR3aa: CASSFGQNQETQYF; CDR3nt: TGTGCCAGCAGTTTTGGACAGAACCAAGAGACCCAGTACTTC
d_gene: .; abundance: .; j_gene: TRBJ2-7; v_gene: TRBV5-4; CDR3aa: CASSLQGTTYEQYF; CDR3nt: TGTGCCAGCAGCTTGCAGGGGACGACCTACGAGCAGTACTTC
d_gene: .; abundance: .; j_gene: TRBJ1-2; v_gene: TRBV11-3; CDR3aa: CASSLEASGSGYGYTF; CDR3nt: TGTGCCAGCAGCTTAGAGGCCTCAGGCAGCGGCTATGGCTACACCTTC
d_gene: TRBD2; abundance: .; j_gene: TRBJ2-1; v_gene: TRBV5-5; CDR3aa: CASSLGLAGYNEQFF; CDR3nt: TGTGCCAGCAGCTTGGGACTAGCGGGGTACAATGAGCAGTTCTTC
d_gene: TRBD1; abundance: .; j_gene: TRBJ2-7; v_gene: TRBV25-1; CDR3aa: CASRGEGQGSSYEQYF; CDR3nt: TGTGCCAGCAGGGGCGAGGGACAGGGTAGCTCCTACGAGCAGTACTTC
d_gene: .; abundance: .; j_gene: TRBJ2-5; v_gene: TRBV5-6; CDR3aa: CASSPYSGNRWETQYF; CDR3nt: TGTGCCAGCAGCCCTTACTCGGGAAATAGGTGGGAGACCCAGTACTTC
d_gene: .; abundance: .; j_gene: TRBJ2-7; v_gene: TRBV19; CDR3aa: CASSTGQTYYEQYF; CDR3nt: TGTGCCAGTAGCACCGGACAGACCTACTACGAGCAGTACTTC
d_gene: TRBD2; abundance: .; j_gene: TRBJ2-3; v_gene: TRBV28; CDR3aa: CASSSLLKTSGRAKDTQYF; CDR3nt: TGTGCCAGCAGTTCACTTCTCAAGACTAGCGGGAGGGCCAAAGATACGCAGTATTTT
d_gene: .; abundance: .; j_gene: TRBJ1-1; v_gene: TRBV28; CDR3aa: CASSLFEGGRGEAFF; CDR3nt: TGTGCCAGCAGTTTATTTGAGGGGGGGAGAGGTGAAGCTTTCTTT
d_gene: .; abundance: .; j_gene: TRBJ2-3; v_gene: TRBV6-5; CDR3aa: CASSYSTSRRTQYF; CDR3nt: TGTGCCAGCAGTTACTCGACGTCTCGGAGGACGCAGTATTTT
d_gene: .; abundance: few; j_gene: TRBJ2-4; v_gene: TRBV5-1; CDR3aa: CASSLAAGINIQYF; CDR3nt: TGCGCCAGCAGCTTGGCCGCGGGGATTAACATTCAGTACTTC
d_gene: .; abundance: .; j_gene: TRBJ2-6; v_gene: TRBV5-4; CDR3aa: CASSLGRRALGANVLTF; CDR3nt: TGTGCCAGCAGCTTGGGACGGAGGGCGCTAGGGGCCAACGTCCTGACTTTC
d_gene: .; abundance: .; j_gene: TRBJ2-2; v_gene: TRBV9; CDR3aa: CASSPRTENTGELFF; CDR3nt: TGTGCCAGCAGCCCCCGGACAGAGAACACCGGGGAGCTGTTTTTT
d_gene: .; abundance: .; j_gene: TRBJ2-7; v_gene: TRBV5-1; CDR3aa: CASSLDGRWEQYF; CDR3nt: TGCGCCAGCAGCTTGGATGGTCGGTGGGAGCAGTACTTC
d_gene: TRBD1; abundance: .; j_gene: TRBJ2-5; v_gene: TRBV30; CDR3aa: CAWTGQGQETQYF; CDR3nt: TGTGCCTGGACGGGACAGGGACAAGAGACCCAGTACTTC
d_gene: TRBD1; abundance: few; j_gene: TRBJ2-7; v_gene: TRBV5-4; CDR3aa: CASSSGTGSYEQYF; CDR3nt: TGTGCCAGCAGCTCCGGGACAGGGTCCTACGAGCAGTACTTC
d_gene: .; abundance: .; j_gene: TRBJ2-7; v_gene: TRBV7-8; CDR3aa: CASSVRGYEQYF; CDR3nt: TGTGCCAGCAGCGTGCGGGGCTACGAGCAGTACTTC
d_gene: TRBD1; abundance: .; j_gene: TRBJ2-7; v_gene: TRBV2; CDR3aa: CASRGQGAYEQYF; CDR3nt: TGTGCCAGCAGAGGACAGGGGGCCTACGAGCAGTACTTC
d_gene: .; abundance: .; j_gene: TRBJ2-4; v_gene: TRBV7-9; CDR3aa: CASSPHWLGSVKNIQYF; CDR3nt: TGTGCCAGCAGCCCCCACTGGCTGGGTAGCGTAAAAAACATTCAGTACTTC
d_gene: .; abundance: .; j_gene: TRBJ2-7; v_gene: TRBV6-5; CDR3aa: CARSFSRAPYEQYF; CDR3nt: TGTGCCAGGTCATTTTCGAGGGCGCCCTACGAGCAGTACTTC
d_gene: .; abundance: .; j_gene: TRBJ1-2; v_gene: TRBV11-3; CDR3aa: CASSPRALNYGYTF; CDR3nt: TGTGCCAGCAGCCCGAGGGCCCTAAACTATGGCTACACCTTC
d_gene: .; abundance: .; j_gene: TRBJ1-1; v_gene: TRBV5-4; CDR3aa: CASSISQGNTEAFF; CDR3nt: TGTGCCAGCAGCATCAGCCAGGGGAACACTGAAGCTTTCTTT
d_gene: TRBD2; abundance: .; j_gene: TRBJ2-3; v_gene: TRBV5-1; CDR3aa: CASSPMTSISTDTQYF; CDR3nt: TGCGCCAGCAGCCCTATGACTAGCATCAGCACAGATACGCAGTATTTT
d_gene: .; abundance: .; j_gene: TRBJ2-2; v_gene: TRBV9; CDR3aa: CASSVQTSGVTGELFF; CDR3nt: TGTGCCAGCAGCGTACAAACATCAGGGGTTACCGGGGAGCTGTTTTTT
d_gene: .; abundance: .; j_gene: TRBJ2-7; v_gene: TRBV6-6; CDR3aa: CASSRLAYEQYF; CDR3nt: TGTGCCAGCAGCAGACTGGCGTACGAGCAGTACTTC
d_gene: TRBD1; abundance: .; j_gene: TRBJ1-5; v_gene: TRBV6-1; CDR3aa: CASSWDRGQPQHF; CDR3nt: TGTGCCAGCAGTTGGGACAGGGGTCAGCCCCAGCATTTT